Following are 14 T cell receptor beta chains from one sample sequenced in a study of technical replicates of blood from several donors (dated by TCRdb to 2015 to 2018). Receptors were amplified or captured by the immunoSEQ multiplex PCR assay. Drawn from immuneACCESS, this table holds only the in-frame rearrangements with V and J called that TCRdb kept. Clones are partly lost; checked studies trace under half to an unresolved V gene and leave the rest unexplained. The sample contains 55,000 to 75,000 clones, around 96% of them found a single time. The ten biggest clones cover over 2.5% of the sample. Sample: PBMCs. The receptors originated from a human donor in good health. Some clones in this sample may be carry-over from other donors' samples.

The chain links TRBV5-1 to TRBJ2-7; perhaps TRBD1 as D (6 bases). Trimming took off 4 bases at V and 1 base at J, with 15 bases between the two ends. Germline CDR1 is SGHRS and CDR2 is YFSETQ. This CDR3 is 15 amino acids long. The CDR3 sequence is CASSQPLQGSYEQYF. CDR3 DNA sequence: TGCGCCAGCAGCCAACCTCTACAGGGATCCTACGAGCAGTACTTC.

The gene calls are TRBV5-4 and TRBJ1-1; TRBD1 agrees at 7 bases. Trimming at V came to 3 bases and at J to 7 bases, leaving 9 bases not matched to a gene. From germline, CDR1 is SGHNT and CDR2 YYREEE (reference sequence). The CDR3 runs to 14 residues. The CDR3 here is CASSWGKTGFEAFF. The CDR3 bases are TGTGCCAGCAGCTGGGGCAAGACAGGGTTTGAAGCTTTCTTT.

The chain recombines TRBV2 with TRBJ2-7; 7 bases are shared with TRBD1. The CDR3 loop spans 15 amino acids. V lost 9 bases and J lost 5; bases outside the gene matches: 16. The germline gives CDR1 SNHLY, CDR2 FYNNEI. The CDR3 reads CARSRDRTFPDEQYF. Here the CDR3 DNA reads TGTGCCAGGAGTCGGGACAGAACATTTCCCGACGAGCAGTACTTC.

The genes are TRBV4-3 and TRBJ2-2; D remains unclear. From germline, CDR1 is LGHNA and CDR2 YSLEER. The CDR3 contains 16 residues. Trimming shortened V by 1 base and J by 4 bases, and 13 bases separated the two germline ends. The CDR3 region has the DNA TGCGCCAGCAGCCAAGTAGATGCAGCGCGCACCGGGGAGCTGTTTTTT. Its translation is CASSQVDAARTGELFF.

The rearrangement joins TRBV19 to TRBJ1-5; a weak D match, TRBD1 (5 bases). Germline V lookup: CDR1 LNHDA, CDR2 SQIVND (reference sequence). This CDR3 has 15 amino acids. Trimming took 3 bases from V and 7 from J, leaving 16 bases between them. The CDR3 here is CASSIAGPRVQPQHF. CDR3 coding DNA: TGTGCCAGTAGTATCGCGGGACCAAGGGTACAGCCCCAGCATTTT.

The rearrangement uses TRBV5-1 and TRBJ1-3; D is uncertain. Germline lookup yields CDR1 SGHRS and CDR2 YFSETQ. The CDR3 totals 16 residues. V gave up 4 bases and J gave up 0 bases, with 14 bases separating them. In DNA, the CDR3 is TGCGCCAGCAGCCCAAACCCAGGATCCTCTGGAAACACCATATATTTT. Its protein is CASSPNPGSSGNTIYF.

This clone was observed once. This chain joins TRBV6-1 and TRBJ2-1, with D possibly TRBD1 on 5 matching bases. The length of the CDR3 is 15 residues. Per the germline V gene, CDR1 is MNHNS and CDR2 is SASEGT. The V end was cut by 1 base, the J end by 3 bases, with 10 bases between. Written as DNA, the CDR3 is TGTGCCAGCAGTGAAGTAAGGGGAATCTACAATGAGCAGTTCTTC. Residues: CASSEVRGIYNEQFF.

The V call is TRBV7-2, the J call TRBJ2-2, with TRBD2 matching 14 bases. The CDR3 totals 16 residues. Germline trimming cut 6 bases from V and 4 bases from J; bases unmatched to any gene: 4. CDR1 SGHTA and CDR2 FQGNSA come from the germline V gene. The CDR3 is CASSGLAGGPTGELFF. In DNA, the CDR3 is TGTGCCAGCAGTGGACTAGCGGGAGGTCCCACCGGGGAGCTGTTTTTT.

The genes are TRBV7-9 and TRBJ2-3; 9 bases are a match to TRBD1. Unmatched junction bases numbered 6, after V lost 4 bases and J lost 4 bases. CDR3 length: 15 residues. CDR1 is SEHNR, CDR2 FQNEAQ, per germline (reference sequence). CDR3 coding DNA: TGTGCCAGCAGCTCGGGACAGGGTAGATCAGATACGCAGTATTTT. Translating it yields CASSSGQGRSDTQYF.

This chain uses TRBV29-1 with TRBJ2-1, with D uncertain. Trimming shortened V by 2 bases and J by 5 bases, and 10 bases separated the two germline ends. This CDR3 contains 13 residues. Germline CDR1 is SQVTM and CDR2 is ANQGSEA. CDR3 sequence: CSVELASDNEQFF. The CDR3, as DNA: TGCAGCGTTGAACTTGCCAGCGACAATGAGCAGTTCTTC.

The chain couples TRBV7-9 to TRBJ2-1; D possibly corresponds to TRBD2 (5 bases). V lost 5 bases, J lost 12 bases, and 14 bases lay in between. The length of the CDR3 is 12 residues. Germline values: CDR1 SEHNR, CDR2 FQNEAQ (reference sequence). The CDR3 DNA sequence: TGTGCCAGCAGCCCCAGCGGAGTAGGGCAGTTCTTC. This translates into CASSPSGVGQFF.

The rearrangement joins TRBV10-1 to TRBJ2-3; 9 bases are shared with TRBD2. The V gene's germline CDR1 is WNHNN and CDR2 SYGVQD (reference sequence). J lost 4 bases, V lost 3 bases, and 14 bases had no gene match. The CDR3 has 18 amino acids. The CDR3: CASSDTRAGGADPDTQYF. The CDR3 bases are TGCGCCAGCAGTGATACTAGGGCGGGGGGGGCCGACCCAGATACGCAGTATTTT.

DNA for the CDR3: TGTGCCAGCAGCTTAGCCAGTAACACAGATACGCAGTATTTT. Its protein product is CASSLASNTDTQYF. V gene TRBV7-2 combines with J gene TRBJ2-3; D not resolved. Trimming pared 0 bases from V and 2 bases from J, leaving 6 bases between. Germline-derived CDR1 and CDR2 are SGHTA and FQGNSA. CDR3 length: 14 residues.

V is TRBV5-1 and J is TRBJ2-3; no firm D call. Trimming pared 0 bases from V and 6 bases from J, leaving 17 bases between. CDR3 length equals 16 residues. Germline V gene data show CDR1 as SGHRS and CDR2 as YFSETQ. CDR3 residues: CASSLDPTPGGDTQYF. CDR3 DNA: TGCGCCAGCAGCTTGGATCCGACCCCAGGTGGGGATACGCAGTATTTT.